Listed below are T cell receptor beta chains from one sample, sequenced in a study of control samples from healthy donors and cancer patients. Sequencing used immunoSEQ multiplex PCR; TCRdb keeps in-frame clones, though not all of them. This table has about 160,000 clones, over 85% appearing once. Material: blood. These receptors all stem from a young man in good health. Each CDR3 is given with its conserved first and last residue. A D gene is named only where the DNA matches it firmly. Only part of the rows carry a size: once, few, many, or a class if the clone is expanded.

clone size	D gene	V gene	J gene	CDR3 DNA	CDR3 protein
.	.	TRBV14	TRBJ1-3	TGTGCCAGCAGCCAAGAGGGAGCTGGAAACACCATATATTTT	CASSQEGAGNTIYF
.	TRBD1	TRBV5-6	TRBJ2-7	TGTGCCGCACAGGACAGGAGCTCCTACGAGCAGTACTTC	CAAQDRSSYEQYF
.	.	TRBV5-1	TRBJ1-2	TGCGCCAGCAGCAAGGACAGTGCCTATGGCTACACCTTC	CASSKDSAYGYTF
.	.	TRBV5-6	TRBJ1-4	TGTGCCAGCAGCTTTGGTGAAAAACTGTTTTTT	CASSFGEKLFF
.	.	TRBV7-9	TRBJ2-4	TGTGCCAGCAGCCGTTATCTTGATCGGACTTCGGGGGACATTCAGTACTTC	CASSRYLDRTSGDIQYF
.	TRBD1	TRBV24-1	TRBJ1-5	TGTGCCACCTCAGGCAGTGGACAGGGGAGTAGCAATCAGCCCCAGCATTTT	CATSGSGQGSSNQPQHF
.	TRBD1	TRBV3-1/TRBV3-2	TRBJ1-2	TGTGCCAGCAGCCAAGTGGACAGGGCATGGACCTTC	CASSQVDRAWTF
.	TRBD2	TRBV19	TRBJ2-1	TGTGCCAGTAGTCAGGCTAGCGGCTTGCATGAGCAGTTCTTC	CASSQASGLHEQFF
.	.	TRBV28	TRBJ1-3	TGTGCCAGCAGTTTGGGGTTGGGAAACACCATATATTTT	CASSLGLGNTIYF
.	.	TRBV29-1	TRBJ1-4	TGCAGCGTTGTAGGGGCAGGCACTTCAAATGAAAAACTGTTTTTT	CSVVGAGTSNEKLFF
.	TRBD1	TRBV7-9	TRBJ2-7	TGTGCCAGCAGCTTCTCAGGGGGCACGGGCTACGAGCAGTACTTC	CASSFSGGTGYEQYF
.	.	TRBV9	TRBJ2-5	TGTGCCAGCAGCGGTGACTCGGGGTTCCAAGAGACCCAGTACTTC	CASSGDSGFQETQYF
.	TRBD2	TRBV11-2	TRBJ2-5	TGTGCCAGCTTCCCGGGACTAGAATCGGGTGGCCACTTC	CASFPGLESGGHF
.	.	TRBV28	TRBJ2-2	TGTGCCAGCAGTTCTGTTGGGGAGCTGTTTTTT	CASSSVGELFF
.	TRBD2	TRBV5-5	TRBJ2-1	TGTGCCAGCAGCTTGGAAACTAGCGGGAGGGCCCAGAACTCCTACAATGAGCAGTTCTTC	CASSLETSGRAQNSYNEQFF
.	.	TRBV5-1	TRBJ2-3	TGCGCCAGCAGCTTAGGGGGTAGCGCCCGTTTGGATACGCAGTATTTT	CASSLGGSARLDTQYF
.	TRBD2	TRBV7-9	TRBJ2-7	TGTGCCAGCAGCCCCAGATTGGGGGGAGGGCCTACCGAGCAGTACTTC	CASSPRLGGGPTEQYF
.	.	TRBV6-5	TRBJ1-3	TGTGCCAGCACCCACCGGGGGGCTGGAAACACCATATATTTT	CASTHRGAGNTIYF
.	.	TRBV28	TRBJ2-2	TGTGCCAGCAGTTTATTCCGAGGGCCCGGAACCGGGGAGCTGTTTTTT	CASSLFRGPGTGELFF
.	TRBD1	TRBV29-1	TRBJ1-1	TGCAGCGTAGACTTCAAAATGACAGGGCCGAACACTGAAGCTTTCTTT	CSVDFKMTGPNTEAFF
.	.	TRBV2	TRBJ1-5	TGTGCCAGCAGGGAGGATCTGATGAGGCCCCAGCATTTT	CASREDLMRPQHF
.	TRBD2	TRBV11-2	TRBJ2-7	TGTGCCAGCAGTTTTAGCGGGAGCCGCCCCTACGAGCAGTACTTC	CASSFSGSRPYEQYF
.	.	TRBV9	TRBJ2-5	TGTGCCAGCAGCGTAGGGACCGGTGAGACCCAGTACTTC	CASSVGTGETQYF
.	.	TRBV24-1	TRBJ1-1	TGTGCCACCAGCTCGCGTGGCAATGAAGCTTTCTTT	CATSSRGNEAFF
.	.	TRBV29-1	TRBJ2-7	TGCAGCGCTTCGGGGGACTCCTTCGAGCAGTACTTC	CSASGDSFEQYF
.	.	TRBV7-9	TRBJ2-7	TGTGCCAGCAGCTTTCCCGGGAACTCCTACGAGCAGTACTTC	CASSFPGNSYEQYF
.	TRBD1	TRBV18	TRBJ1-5	TGTGCCAGCTCTCCGGGACAGGGGGAAGGGCAGCCCCAGCATTTT	CASSPGQGEGQPQHF
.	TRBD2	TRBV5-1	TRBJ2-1	TGCGCCAGCAGCTTGGGGGGGACGGGAGGCTCCTACAATGAGCAGTTCTTC	CASSLGGTGGSYNEQFF
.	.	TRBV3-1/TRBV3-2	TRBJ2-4	TGTGCCAGCAGCCAAGAGGCAGGGGGGGACATTCAGTACTTC	CASSQEAGGDIQYF
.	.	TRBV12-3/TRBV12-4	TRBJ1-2	TGTGCCAGCAACCAGGGGCAGCTCAGTGGCTACACCTTC	CASNQGQLSGYTF
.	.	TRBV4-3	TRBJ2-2	TGCGCCAGCAGCCAAGAAAGTGGTGGGGTCTCTAAGGCCGGGGAGCTGTTTTTT	CASSQESGGVSKAGELFF
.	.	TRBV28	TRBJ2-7	TGTGCCAGCAGTGCCCCGGGACTCTTAACCTACGAGCAGTACTTC	CASSAPGLLTYEQYF
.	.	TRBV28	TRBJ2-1	TGTGCCAGCGGCCTATTGGAGCCCGCCAATGAGCAGTTCTTC	CASGLLEPANEQFF
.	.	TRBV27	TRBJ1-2	TGTGCCAGCAGTCCCTTCCCACCTTTGAAAGCTAACTATGGCTACACCTTC	CASSPFPPLKANYGYTF
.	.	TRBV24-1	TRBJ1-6	TGTGCCACCAGTGAAGGAAATTCTAGAAATTCACCCCTCCACTTT	CATSEGNSRNSPLHF
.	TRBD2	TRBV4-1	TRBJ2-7	TGCGCCAGCAGCCAAGGGGGGGGAGGAGGGTACGAGCAGTACTTC	CASSQGGGGGYEQYF
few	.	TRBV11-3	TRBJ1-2	TGTGCCAGCACCATGGGAGACGGCTACACCTTC	CASTMGDGYTF
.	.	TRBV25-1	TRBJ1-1	TGTGCCAGCAGGGTACGGGGGAACACTGAAGCTTTCTTT	CASRVRGNTEAFF
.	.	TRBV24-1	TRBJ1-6	TGTGCCACCAGCACCTATAATTCACCCCTCCACTTT	CATSTYNSPLHF
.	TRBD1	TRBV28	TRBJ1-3	TGTGCCAGCAGTTTCTCGGGGAGGGGGCGAAACACCATATATTTT	CASSFSGRGRNTIYF
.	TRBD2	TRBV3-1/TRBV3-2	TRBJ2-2	TGTGCCAGCAGCCAAAAATCGGGACTAGTGTCACGCACACAGTGGGGGGAGCTGTTTTTT	CASSQKSGLVSRTQWGELFF
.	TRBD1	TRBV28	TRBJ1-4	TGTGCCAGCAGTTTTTCCCCTCCGATGCGGGACAGTGTCCTTGTGGATGAAAAACTGTTTTTT	CASSFSPPMRDSVLVDEKLFF
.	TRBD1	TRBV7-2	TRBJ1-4	TGTGCCAGCAGCTCCGACAGGGCAACTAATGAAAAACTGTTTTTT	CASSSDRATNEKLFF
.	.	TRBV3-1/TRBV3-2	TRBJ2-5	TGTGCCAGCAGCCATAGGAGTCAGAGAGAGACCCAGTACTTC	CASSHRSQRETQYF
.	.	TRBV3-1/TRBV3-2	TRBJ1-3	TGTGCCAGCAGCCTAACCATTGACAGTCTAGACACCATATATTTT	CASSLTIDSLDTIYF